Shown below are 9 T cell receptor beta chains from a single sample sequenced in a study of radiation and T cells in renal cell carcinoma. Using immunoSEQ multiplex PCR, the repertoire was profiled, and TCRdb retains in-frame clones only, with some absent. The profile shows 45,000 or so clones, about 83% of them singletons. The time point here: baseline pretreatment blood. The treatment: 15 Gy SBRT to primary tumor, nephrectomy 4 weeks later. Source: blood, taken from a patient whose treatment included radiotherapy and nephrectomy. The receptor source for this set is a woman in her 70s with renal cell carcinoma.

V is TRBV7-6 and J is TRBJ1-5; maybe TRBD1 (6 bases). This CDR3 has 16 residues. V lost 0 bases, J lost 7 bases, and 16 bases lay in between. Germline assignment: CDR1 SGHVS and CDR2 FNYEAQ. The CDR3 coding sequence is TGTGCCAGCAGCTTAGCGGCCCACAGGGAGGGCCAGCCCCAGCATTTT. It encodes CASSLAAHREGQPQHF.

The chain recombines TRBV7-6 with TRBJ2-7; 12 nucleotides align to TRBD2. The CDR3 length is 15 residues. In germline, CDR1 is SGHVS, CDR2 FNYEAQ. After removal of 5 bases from V and 4 bases from J, the junction contained 6 bases not matched to a gene. DNA of the CDR3: TGTGCCAGCAGCCCTCGGACTAGCGGGATGTACGAGCAGTACTTC. Protein product: CASSPRTSGMYEQYF.

J is TRBJ2-7 and V is TRBV9; TRBD2 matches 14 bases. Germline V gives CDR1 SGDLS, CDR2 YYNGEE. V lost 3 bases and J lost 3; bases outside the gene matches: 5. This CDR3 region has 16 residues. CDR3 amino acids: CASSGGTSGSDYEQYF. CDR3 nucleotides: TGTGCCAGCAGCGGCGGGACTAGCGGGAGCGACTACGAGCAGTACTTC.

This chain uses TRBV7-8 with TRBJ1-2; 10 nucleotides agree with TRBD1. V trimming: 0 bases; J trimming: 7 bases; junction bases outside the gene matches: 5. Germline V gives CDR1 SGHVS, CDR2 FQNEAQ. The CDR3 has 15 amino acids. In nucleotides, the CDR3 is TGTGCCAGCAGCTTAGCGGACAGGGGGTATGGTGGCTACACCTTC. This codes for CASSLADRGYGGYTF.

The chain uses TRBV5-4 and TRBJ2-7; D gene uncertain. Between the trimmed V and J ends, which lost 4 bases and 2 bases, there was a span of 10 bases. CDR3 length: 13 amino acids. The germline V gene has CDR1 SGHNT and CDR2 YYREEE (reference sequence). The CDR3 coding sequence is TGTGCCAGCAGCACCCCTGGGACCTACGAGCAGTACTTC. As protein: CASSTPGTYEQYF.

The V call is TRBV27, the J call TRBJ2-7; 10 nucleotides agree with TRBD1. This CDR3 comprises 12 residues. Unmatched junction bases numbered 1, after V lost 5 bases and J lost 6 bases. Germline V lookup: CDR1 MNHEY, CDR2 SMNVEV (reference sequence). The DNA for the CDR3 is TGTGCCAGCAGTCGGGACAGGGGCGAGCAGTACTTC. Translating gives CASSRDRGEQYF.

The chain couples TRBV5-4 to TRBJ1-1; D is undetermined. CDR1 is SGHNT and CDR2 is YYREEE in the germline V gene (reference sequence). V was clipped by 4 bases and J by 1 base, with 8 bases between them. CDR3 length: 13 amino acids. The CDR3 coding sequence is TGTGCCAGCAGCGGGAGGCCGAACACTGAAGCTTTCTTT. Translation: CASSGRPNTEAFF.

The rearrangement joins TRBV4-1 to TRBJ2-5; 11 bases fit TRBD2. The germline V gene encodes CDR1 MGHRA and CDR2 YSYEKL. CDR3 size: 18 residues. The junction had 10 bases not matched to a gene; V was cut back by 4 bases and J by 0 bases. CDR3 bases: TGCGCCAGCAGCCGTTACGGCACTAGCGGGGGAGACCAAGAGACCCAGTACTTC. Translated, it gives CASSRYGTSGGDQETQYF.

This chain connects TRBV5-1 to TRBJ2-5; tentatively, D is TRBD1 (5 bases). This CDR3 spans 14 amino acids. The V end lost 0 bases, the J end lost 3 bases, and 9 bases lay between the germline ends. The germline gives CDR1 SGHRS, CDR2 YFSETQ. The CDR3 loop reads CASSLAPREETQYF. Here the CDR3 DNA reads TGCGCCAGCAGCTTGGCCCCCAGGGAAGAGACCCAGTACTTC. Full variable domain (remainder filled in from reference TRBV5-1 and TRBJ2-5): KAGVTQTPRYLIKTRGQQVTLSCSPISGHRSVSWYQQTPGQGLQFLFEYFSETQRNKGNFPGRFSGRQFSNSRSEMNVSTLELGDSALYLCASSLAPREETQYFGPGTRLLVL.